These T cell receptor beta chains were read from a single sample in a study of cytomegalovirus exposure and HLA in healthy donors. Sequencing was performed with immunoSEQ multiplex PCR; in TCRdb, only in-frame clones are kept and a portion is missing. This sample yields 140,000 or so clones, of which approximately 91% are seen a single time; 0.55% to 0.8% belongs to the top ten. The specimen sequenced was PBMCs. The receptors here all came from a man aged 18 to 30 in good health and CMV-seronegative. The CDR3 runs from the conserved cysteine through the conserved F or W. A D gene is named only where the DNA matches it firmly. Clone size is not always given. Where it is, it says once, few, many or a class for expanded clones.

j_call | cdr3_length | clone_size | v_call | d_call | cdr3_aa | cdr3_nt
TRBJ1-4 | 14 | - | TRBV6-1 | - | CASSFGGPGPKLFF | TGTGCCAGCAGCTTCGGAGGGCCAGGGCCAAAACTGTTTTTT
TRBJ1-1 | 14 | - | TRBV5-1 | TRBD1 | CASSLATGSTEAFF | TGCGCCAGCAGCTTGGCGACAGGGAGCACTGAAGCTTTCTTT
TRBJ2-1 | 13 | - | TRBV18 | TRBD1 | CASSSTGVNEQFF | TGTGCCAGCTCATCGACAGGGGTCAATGAGCAGTTCTTC
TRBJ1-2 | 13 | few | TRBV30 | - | CAWSPRQIYGYTF | TGTGCCTGGAGCCCCAGACAGATCTATGGCTACACCTTC
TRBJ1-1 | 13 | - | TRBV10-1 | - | CASSDRVGTEAFF | TGCGCCAGCAGTGACAGGGTGGGAACTGAAGCTTTCTTT
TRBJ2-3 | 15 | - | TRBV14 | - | CASSLTRGGADTQYF | TGTGCCAGCAGCCTAACTAGAGGGGGAGCAGATACGCAGTATTTT
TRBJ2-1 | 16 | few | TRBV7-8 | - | CASSQYRGGAYNEQFF | TGTGCCAGCAGCCAATACCGCGGCGGGGCGTACAATGAGCAGTTCTTC
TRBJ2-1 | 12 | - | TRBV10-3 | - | CAISGETNEQFF | TGTGCCATCAGTGGGGAGACTAATGAGCAGTTCTTC
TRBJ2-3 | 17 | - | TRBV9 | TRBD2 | CASSTGIAGGPSDTQYF | TGTGCCAGCAGCACAGGCATAGCGGGAGGGCCGAGTGATACGCAGTATTTT
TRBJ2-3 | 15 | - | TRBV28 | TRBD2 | CASSLPGLEHNTQYF | TGTGCCAGCAGTTTACCGGGACTAGAACATAATACGCAGTATTTT
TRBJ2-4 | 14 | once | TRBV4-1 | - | CASSQFIAKNIQYF | TGCGCCAGCAGCCAATTTATAGCCAAAAACATTCAGTACTTC
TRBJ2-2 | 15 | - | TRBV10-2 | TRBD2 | CASSEGTSFPGELFF | TGCGCCAGCAGTGAAGGGACTAGCTTCCCCGGGGAGCTGTTTTTT
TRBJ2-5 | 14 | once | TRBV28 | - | CASRTKGIQETQYF | TGTGCCAGCCGAACGAAGGGGATCCAAGAGACCCAGTACTTC
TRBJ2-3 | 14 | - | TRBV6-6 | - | CASSYSQGPDTQYF | TGTGCCAGCAGTTACAGCCAGGGCCCAGATACGCAGTATTTT
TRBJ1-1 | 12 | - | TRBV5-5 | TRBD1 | CASTSTGVDAFF | TGTGCCAGCACCTCAACAGGGGTGGATGCTTTCTTT
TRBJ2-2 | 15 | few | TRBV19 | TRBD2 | CASEWGTSLTGELFF | TGTGCCAGTGAATGGGGGACTAGCCTAACCGGGGAGCTGTTTTTT
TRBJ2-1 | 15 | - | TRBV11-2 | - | CASSANAGNYNEQFF | TGTGCCAGCAGCGCCAATGCAGGGAACTACAATGAGCAGTTCTTC
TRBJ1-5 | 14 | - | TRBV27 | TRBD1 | CASSNDRADQPQHF | TGTGCCAGCAGTAACGACAGGGCCGATCAGCCCCAGCATTTT
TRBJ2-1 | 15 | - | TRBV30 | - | CAWSATRGLYNEQFF | TGTGCCTGGAGTGCCACGCGGGGGCTCTACAATGAGCAGTTCTTC
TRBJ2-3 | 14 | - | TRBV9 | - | CASSVSTDTDTQYF | TGTGCCAGCAGCGTATCTACAGACACAGATACGCAGTATTTT
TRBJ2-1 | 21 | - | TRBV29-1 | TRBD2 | CSVGGSLWTSGSFIFRNEQFF | TGCAGCGTTGGGGGCTCCCTGTGGACTAGCGGGAGTTTCATATTCCGCAATGAGCAGTTCTTC
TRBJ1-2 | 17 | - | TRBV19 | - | CASRYQGGASANYGYTF | TGTGCCAGTCGATATCAAGGGGGGGCGAGTGCTAACTATGGCTACACCTTC
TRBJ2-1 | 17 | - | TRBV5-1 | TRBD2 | CASSLVPGTSLSNEQFF | TGCGCCAGCAGCTTGGTACCCGGGACTAGCCTTAGTAATGAGCAGTTCTTC
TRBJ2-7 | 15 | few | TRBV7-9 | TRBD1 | CASSPQGVPAYEQYF | TGTGCCAGCAGCCCGCAGGGGGTACCCGCCTACGAGCAGTACTTC
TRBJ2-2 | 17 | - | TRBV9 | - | CASSGYPGTPYTGELFF | TGTGCCAGCAGCGGCTACCCCGGGACTCCTTACACCGGGGAGCTGTTTTTT
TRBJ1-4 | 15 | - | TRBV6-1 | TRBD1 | CASRAGQVVNEKLFF | TGTGCCAGCAGAGCAGGACAGGTAGTTAATGAAAAACTGTTTTTT
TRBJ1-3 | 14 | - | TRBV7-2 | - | CASSENRVGNTIYF | TGTGCCAGCAGCGAAAACAGGGTTGGAAACACCATATATTTT
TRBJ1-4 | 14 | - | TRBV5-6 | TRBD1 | CASSRQGAGEKLFF | TGTGCCAGCAGCCGACAGGGGGCAGGTGAAAAACTGTTTTTT
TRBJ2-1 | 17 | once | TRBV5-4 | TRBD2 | CASSFRLAGGRANEQFF | TGTGCCAGCAGCTTCCGACTAGCGGGAGGGCGGGCCAATGAGCAGTTCTTC
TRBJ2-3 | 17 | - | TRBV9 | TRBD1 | CASSDLGQAGRTDTQYF | TGTGCCAGCAGCGACCTGGGACAGGCGGGAAGGACAGATACGCAGTATTTT
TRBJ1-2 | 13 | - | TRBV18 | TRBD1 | CASSLRGDYGYTF | TGTGCCAGCTCCCTCAGGGGGGACTATGGCTACACCTTC
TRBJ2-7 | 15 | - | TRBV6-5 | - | CASSYGGGGSYEQYF | TGTGCCAGCAGTTACGGGGGCGGGGGATCCTACGAGCAGTACTTC
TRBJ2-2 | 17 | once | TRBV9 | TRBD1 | CASSVFGQGPNTGELFF | TGTGCCAGCAGCGTTTTTGGACAGGGCCCCAACACCGGGGAGCTGTTTTTT
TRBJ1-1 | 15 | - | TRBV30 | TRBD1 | CAWIPGQAKGTEAFF | TGTGCCTGGATACCGGGACAGGCGAAGGGAACTGAAGCTTTCTTT
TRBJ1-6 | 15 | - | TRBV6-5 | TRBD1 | CASSYSGQGTSPLHF | TGTGCCAGCAGTTACTCGGGACAGGGGACTTCACCCCTCCACTTT
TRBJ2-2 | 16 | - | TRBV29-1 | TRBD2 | CSVPGTSGANTGELFF | TGCAGCGTGCCCGGGACTAGCGGAGCTAACACCGGGGAGCTGTTTTTT
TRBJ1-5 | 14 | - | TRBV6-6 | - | CASSYSGGNQPQHF | TGTGCCAGCAGTTACTCGGGGGGGAATCAGCCCCAGCATTTT
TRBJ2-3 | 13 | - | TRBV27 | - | CASSLVTTDTQYF | TGTGCCAGCAGTCTAGTCACCACAGATACGCAGTATTTT
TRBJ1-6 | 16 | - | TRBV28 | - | CASSLGGGYYNSPLHF | TGTGCCAGCAGTTTAGGGGGGGGTTACTATAATTCACCCCTCCACTTT
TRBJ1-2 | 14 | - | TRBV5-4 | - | CASSLGDRGYGYTF | TGTGCCAGCAGCTTGGGCGACAGAGGCTATGGCTACACCTTC
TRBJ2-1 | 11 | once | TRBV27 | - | CASIQYNEQFF | TGTGCCAGCATCCAGTACAATGAGCAGTTCTTC
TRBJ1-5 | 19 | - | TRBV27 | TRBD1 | CASSPWGPDRGRSNQPQHF | TGTGCCAGCAGTCCCTGGGGGCCTGACAGGGGGAGGAGCAATCAGCCCCAGCATTTT
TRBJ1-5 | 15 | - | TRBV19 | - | CASSIQGGSNQPQHF | TGTGCCAGTAGTATACAGGGAGGGAGCAATCAGCCCCAGCATTTT